The clone carrying this T cell receptor beta chain has a handful of counts. Its antigen remains unidentified. A sample-barcoded 5' primer and a J-beta primer mix were used in a second PCR of about 7 to 12 cycles. With 12 random nucleotides, a template-switch adaptor tagged each individual cDNA molecule. MiXCR, applied by TCRdb to the 5' RACE reads, yields one record per CDR3 protein. The sample records hundreds of thousands of distinct CDR3 sequences, around 40% being singletons. This sample is drawn from a study of blood T cells in healthy people across ages. Whole-study results and caveats: When set beside aged donors, long-lived donors presented more naive CD4+ cells and higher diversity. The recorded TCR beta diversity per million T cells decreased in a roughly linear manner with age. Without sorted subsets, naive and antigen-experienced compartments could not be conclusively compared.

The J segment lost 1 base and the V segment lost 0 bases, leaving 9 bases of the junction unmatched. The CDR3 extends over 18 amino acids. Germline V lookup: CDR1 DFQATT, CDR2 SNEGSKA (reference sequence). This chain links TRBV20-1 with TRBJ2-7, with 13 bases lining up with TRBD2. The receptor comes from a woman aged 55-70 years in good health. What was sequenced was blood. The DNA of the CDR3 is TGCAGTGCTAGAGACGTATCGGGGGGACTAGCGGGATCCTACGAGCAGTACTTC. It specifies CSARDVSGGLAGSYEQYF.